This entry lists 3 T cell receptor beta chains sequenced from one sample in a study of T cell changes during pregnancy in multiple sclerosis. The protocol was immunoSEQ multiplex PCR, while the TCRdb copy is restricted to in-frame clones and leaves out a portion. The repertoire includes about 62,000 clones, about 94% of them detected once, and roughly 3.1% sits in the top ten. The sample here was CD8+ T cells from peripheral blood mononuclear cells, taken in the second trimester of pregnancy. The origin of the receptors is a female donor with multiple sclerosis, enrolled in a pregnancy study.

Worth noting for this clone: Germline is not matched at one junction end, which may reflect a read error. This chain uses TRBV2 with TRBJ1-1; a possible D gene is TRBD1 (5 bases). The CDR3 sequence is 11 residues long. Germline assignment: CDR1 SNHLY and CDR2 FYNNEI. The CDR3 reads CASSDRGGTNF. The CDR3 coding sequence is TGTGCCAGCAGTGACCGCGGGGGGACCAACTTT.

The V gene is TRBV29-1, the J gene TRBJ1-4, with 10 bases that match TRBD1. CDR3 length: 14 amino acids. Germline lookup yields CDR1 SQVTM and CDR2 ANQGSEA. Trimming removed 5 bases from V and 6 bases from J; junction bases left unmatched: 6. CDR3 sequence: CSVLRQGADEKLFF. As DNA, the CDR3 is TGCAGCGTTCTGAGACAGGGGGCTGATGAAAAACTGTTTTTT.

The CDR3 DNA reads TGTGCCAGCAGCTTTGGCCATTCTAACACTGAAGCTTTCTTT. Amino acid sequence: CASSFGHSNTEAFF. V gene TRBV5-4 combines with J gene TRBJ1-1; D is undetermined. Trimming pared 2 bases from V and 2 bases from J, leaving 10 bases between. CDR1 and CDR2 (germline): SGHNT, YYREEE (reference sequence). The CDR3 is made up of 14 amino acids.